Listed here are 19 T cell receptor beta chains from one sample, sequenced in a study of liver allograft versus peripheral blood T cells. Across the study: The authors compared T cell receptor repertoires in transplanted livers with recipients' peripheral blood repertoires.

From the reads, TCRdb called clonotypes with MiXCR, one entry per CDR3 protein. Of about 13,000 distinct CDR3 sequences listed, 18% were seen once; the top ten hold less than 15%. The source of these receptors is a human patient who had a liver transplant. Part of the T cells may come from the graft donor.

By sample fraction, this clonotype is medium-sized (0.01 to 0.1%). The V and J genes are TRBV18 and TRBJ2-2; D ambiguous. Germline V CDR1 and CDR2: KGHSH, LQKENI. V lost 2 bases to trimming and J lost 2 bases, with 6 bases between them. The CDR3 runs to 14 residues. The CDR3 DNA follows: TGTGCCAGCTCACCAAATCATAACACCGGGGAGCTGTTTTTT. Its protein is CASSPNHNTGELFF.

This clonotype was found a few times. The rearrangement joins TRBV7-2 to TRBJ1-3, with a tentative D call TRBD1 (6 bases). CDR3 length: 14 amino acids. Germline values: CDR1 SGHTA, CDR2 FQGNSA. V was pared by 4 bases and J by 0 bases, with 7 bases between. CDR3 sequence reads: CASSSTGSGNTIYF. For the CDR3, the DNA is TGTGCCAGCAGCTCGACAGGCTCTGGAAACACCATATATTTT.

The chain joins TRBV6-6 to TRBJ1-1; D possibly corresponds to TRBD1 (6 bases). CDR3 size: 16 residues. V dropped 6 bases and J dropped 0 bases, with 17 bases sitting between them. Germline lookup yields CDR1 MNHNY and CDR2 SVGAGI (reference sequence). CDR3 coding DNA: TGTGCCAGCAGCCCCGGACAGCTCTCCCTGAACACTGAAGCTTTCTTT. Amino acid sequence: CASSPGQLSLNTEAFF.

This clonotype showed up many times. The chain uses TRBV27 and TRBJ2-4; TRBD1 is a possible D gene (7 bases). Trimming cost V 0 bases and J 5 bases, with 14 bases left between them. Germline CDR1 is MNHEY and CDR2 is SMNVEV (reference sequence). The CDR3 covers 16 residues. CDR3 region: CASSLSGGQIENIQYF. The CDR3 nucleotides read TGTGCCAGCAGTTTATCGGGGGGACAGATTGAAAACATTCAGTACTTC.

Notes on this clonotype: Possible read error: a much larger clone is one base away. This sequence joins TRBV27 and TRBJ1-5; tentative D call: TRBD1 (5 bases). This CDR3 has 15 amino acids. Germline lookup yields CDR1 MNHEY and CDR2 SMNVEV (reference sequence). Trimming cost V 5 bases and J 6 bases, with 17 bases left between them. DNA for the CDR3: TGTGCCAGCAGTATAGGAGGGACCGCGGGTCAGCCCCAGCATTTT. Its translation is CASSIGGTAGQPQHF.

Sample share makes this clonotype medium-sized. This chain joins TRBV7-2 and TRBJ1-1; possibly TRBD1 for D (6 bases). Germline V gives CDR1 SGHTA, CDR2 FQGNSA. Trimming took off 3 bases at V and 5 bases at J, with 13 bases between the two ends. The CDR3 loop spans 14 amino acids. Here the CDR3 reads CASSFGGARTEAFF. The CDR3 DNA reads TGTGCCAGCAGCTTTGGGGGGGCGAGGACTGAAGCTTTCTTT.

This clonotype is medium-sized (0.01 to 0.1%). This chain connects TRBV15 to TRBJ2-2, with D perhaps being TRBD1 or TRBD2 (7 bases each). The germline V gene encodes CDR1 LNHNV and CDR2 YYDKDF (reference sequence). The CDR3 is 17 residues long. The germline V and J ends were trimmed by 1 base and 2 bases, with 14 bases remaining between them. The CDR3 sequence is CATSRGGGTVNTGELFF. Written as DNA, the CDR3 is TGTGCCACCAGCAGAGGGGGGGGGACAGTCAACACCGGGGAGCTGTTTTTT.

The V gene is TRBV30, the J gene TRBJ1-5; tentative D call: TRBD1 (5 bases). Trimming removed 5 bases at V and 1 base at J, with 9 bases between. CDR1 and CDR2 (germline): GTSNPN, SVGIG (reference sequence). The CDR3 runs 13 residues. CDR3 bases: TGTGCCTGGGGGGGAAGCAGCAATCAGCCCCAGCATTTT. It specifies CAWGGSSNQPQHF. The full variable domain, completed using reference TRBV30 and TRBJ1-5, is SQTIHQWPATLVQPVGSPLSLECTVEGTSNPNLYWYRQAAGRGLQLLFYSVGIGQISSEVPQNLSASRPQDRQFILSSKKLLLSDSGFYLCAWGGSSNQPQHFGDGTRLSIL.

This clonotype is judged medium-sized. The chain uses TRBV18 and TRBJ1-2; D possibly corresponds to TRBD1 (5 bases). The CDR3 totals 12 residues. Per the germline V gene, CDR1 is KGHSH and CDR2 is LQKENI. Trimming stripped 2 bases from V and 11 bases from J, with 12 bases between. CDR3 DNA: TGTGCCAGCTCACCAGGGACGTGGGCATACACCTTC. The encoded protein is CASSPGTWAYTF.

A few counts support this clonotype. The V and J genes are TRBV6-5 and TRBJ1-1, with D uncertain. V was clipped by 2 bases and J by 0 bases, with 10 bases between them. The germline gives CDR1 MNHEY, CDR2 SVGAGI. The CDR3 is 15 residues long. The CDR3, as DNA: TGTGCCAGCAGTTACGTAGGGATTCTGAACACTGAAGCTTTCTTT. Its translation: CASSYVGILNTEAFF.

This clonotype is classed as medium-sized. This rearrangement joins TRBV6-6 to TRBJ1-2; no reliable D call. The CDR3 consists of 12 residues. Germline-derived CDR1 and CDR2 are MNHNY and SVGAGI (reference sequence). Trimming removed 8 bases from V and 2 bases from J, with 9 bases in between. As DNA, the CDR3 is TGTGCCAGCGGAGGAGGGAACTATGGCTACACCTTC. It yields the protein CASGGGNYGYTF.

By frequency in the sample, this clonotype is medium-sized. The chain recombines TRBV27 with TRBJ1-1; D gene unclear. V dropped 3 bases and J dropped 3 bases, with 8 bases sitting between them. In germline, CDR1 is MNHEY, CDR2 SMNVEV (reference sequence). CDR3 size: 13 residues. CDR3 region: CASSFKGHTEAFF. The CDR3 DNA reads TGTGCCAGCAGTTTTAAGGGTCACACTGAAGCTTTCTTT.

The chain employs TRBV12-3 or TRBV12-4 and TRBJ1-3; 10 bases agree with TRBD1. Trimming took 4 bases from V and 1 from J; bases not matched to a gene: 4. This CDR3 contains 16 residues. CDR3 nucleotides: TGTGCCAGCAGTTGGGACAGGGGAGGGTCTGGAAACACCATATATTTT. Amino acid sequence: CASSWDRGGSGNTIYF.

This clonotype was found many times. The V call is TRBV6-2 or TRBV6-3, the J call TRBJ2-3; no clear D gene. The CDR3 consists of 15 residues. V was cut by 0 bases and J by 10 bases, with 17 bases left in between. The V gene's germline CDR1 is MNHEY and CDR2 SVGEGT. The CDR3 DNA sequence: TGTGCCAGCAGTTACTCGACCCGCGGAGACATCGCGCAGTATTTT. It translates to CASSYSTRGDIAQYF.

The chain links TRBV27 to TRBJ2-7; either TRBD1 or TRBD2 may supply D (6 bases each). The V gene's germline CDR1 is MNHEY and CDR2 SMNVEV (reference sequence). The CDR3 extends over 16 amino acids. V lost 6 bases to trimming and J lost 7 bases, with 25 bases between them. As DNA, the CDR3 is TGTGCCAGCAGAGCAGGGGTATACAGTGGGGCGGGGGAGCAGTACTTC. Protein product: CASRAGVYSGAGEQYF.

This clonotype has at least ten counts. V usage is TRBV19 and J usage is TRBJ2-5; D perhaps matches TRBD1 (6 bases). CDR3 size: 13 residues. Per germline, CDR1 LNHDA and CDR2 SQIVND (reference sequence). Trimming stripped 3 bases from V and 4 bases from J, with 9 bases between. The CDR3 protein is CASSMAGVETQYF. CDR3 in DNA: TGTGCCAGTAGTATGGCAGGGGTAGAGACCCAGTACTTC.

The chain recombines TRBV7-9 with TRBJ2-3, with a weak D call TRBD1 (6 bases). The CDR3 is 13 amino acids. The V end lost 1 base, the J end lost 4 bases, and 6 bases lay between the germline ends. Germline-derived CDR1 and CDR2 are SEHNR and FQNEAQ (reference sequence). The CDR3 DNA reads TGTGCCAGCAGCTTAGGACAGGCAGATACGCAGTATTTT. Protein: CASSLGQADTQYF.

This clonotype occurred a few times. The V and J genes are TRBV14 and TRBJ1-5; a weak D match, TRBD1 (5 bases). The CDR3 is made up of 14 amino acids. V lost 3 bases, J lost 5 bases, and 11 bases lay in between. The germline V gene has CDR1 SGHDN and CDR2 FVKESK. For the CDR3, the DNA is TGTGCCAGCAGCCAGTCGGGGGGGGATCAGCCCCAGCATTTT. This translates into CASSQSGGDQPQHF.

The chain has TRBV10-3 and TRBJ1-3; D might be TRBD1 (5 bases). V was clipped by 5 bases and J by 6 bases, with 17 bases between them. Germline lookup yields CDR1 ENHRY and CDR2 SYGVKD. The CDR3 contains 15 residues. In DNA form, the CDR3 reads TGTGCCATCAGTCCAGAGGGACGGCTTGTAAACACCATATATTTT. Translated, it gives CAISPEGRLVNTIYF.